Presented here are 10 T cell receptor beta chains from one specimen sequenced in a study of control samples from healthy donors and cancer patients. Generated by immunoSEQ multiplex PCR, the TCRdb table keeps only in-frame clones and is missing some. The sample holds about 120,000 clones; 88% are singletons and the top ten take approximately 3.7%. The material sequenced was PBMCs. The receptor set was obtained from a woman aged 55 to 70 with lung cancer.

The chain couples TRBV7-2 to TRBJ1-4; TRBD1 agrees at 8 bases. The J segment lost 5 bases and the V segment lost 0 bases, leaving 2 bases of the junction unmatched. Germline V gene lookup returns CDR1 SGHTA and CDR2 FQGNSA. The CDR3 runs 15 residues. For the CDR3, the DNA is TGTGCCAGCAGCTTAGCGGGACAGGAGAATGAAAAACTGTTTTTT. It translates to CASSLAGQENEKLFF.

The chain is built from TRBV5-5 and TRBJ1-6; TRBD1 agrees at 7 bases. The CDR3 consists of 15 residues. The germline V gene has CDR1 SGHKS and CDR2 YYEKEE (reference sequence). J was trimmed by 5 bases and V by 5 bases; bases with no gene match: 7. CDR3 sequence: CASSFIQGDNSPLHF. CDR3 coding DNA: TGTGCCAGCAGTTTTATCCAGGGGGATAATTCACCCCTCCACTTT. Drawing the rest from reference TRBV5-5 and TRBJ1-6, the complete variable domain is DAGVTQSPTHLIKTRGQQVTLRCSPISGHKSVSWYQQVLGQGPQFIFQYYEKEERGRGNFPDRFSARQFPNYSSELNVNALLLGDSALYLCASSFIQGDNSPLHFGNGTRLTVT.

This clone was found a few times. The rearrangement joins TRBV10-3 to TRBJ1-1, with D possibly TRBD1 on 5 matching bases. The CDR3 contains 13 residues. Germline V lookup: CDR1 ENHRY, CDR2 SYGVKD. Trimming removed 5 bases at V and 4 bases at J, with 11 bases between. CDR3 amino acids: CAISLQGGTEAFF. The CDR3 bases are TGTGCCATCAGTCTCCAGGGAGGCACTGAAGCTTTCTTT.

V and J are TRBV29-1 and TRBJ2-7; D is unclear. The CDR3 has 11 residues. Trimming pared 4 bases from V and 3 bases from J, leaving 7 bases between. Germline CDR1 and CDR2: SQVTM and ANQGSEA. The CDR3 sequence is CSVGDNYEQYF. The DNA for the CDR3 is TGCAGCGTTGGGGATAACTACGAGCAGTACTTC.

V usage is TRBV5-1 and J usage is TRBJ1-1; maybe TRBD1 (6 bases). The CDR3 contains 15 residues. Germline CDR1 SGHRS, CDR2 YFSETQ. The V end was cut by 3 bases, the J end by 4 bases, with 16 bases between. The DNA of the CDR3 is TGCGCCAGCAGCTCCTCGAGAGGGGGTGGCACTGAAGCTTTCTTT. Translating it yields CASSSSRGGGTEAFF.

The chain uses TRBV30 and TRBJ1-1; D call uncertain. The CDR3 is 13 amino acids. Between the trimmed V and J ends, which lost 0 bases and 4 bases, there was a span of 9 bases. The V gene's germline CDR1 is GTSNPN and CDR2 SVGIG (reference sequence). The chain's CDR3 is CAWSVRGTTEAFF. In DNA, the CDR3 is TGTGCCTGGAGTGTACGGGGTACCACTGAAGCTTTCTTT.

A few counts support this clone. The chain combines TRBV5-4 with TRBJ2-1, with 11 bases that match TRBD2. The CDR3 extends over 18 amino acids. Germline CDR1 reads SGHNT; CDR2 reads YYREEE (reference sequence). V trimming: 2 bases; J trimming: 5 bases; junction bases outside the gene matches: 12. This chain's CDR3 is CASSFGATSGSFDNEQFF. In DNA form, the CDR3 reads TGTGCCAGCAGCTTTGGGGCCACTAGCGGGAGTTTCGACAATGAGCAGTTCTTC.

The chain couples TRBV5-1 to TRBJ2-3; tentatively, D is TRBD2 (5 bases). The CDR3 totals 15 residues. Germline loops: CDR1 SGHRS, CDR2 YFSETQ. The germline V and J ends were trimmed by 5 bases and 0 bases, with 13 bases remaining between them. CDR3 nucleotide sequence: TGCGCCAGCAGGGGAGTTACAGTAAGCACAGATACGCAGTATTTT. Its protein product is CASRGVTVSTDTQYF. Looking up the rest from reference TRBV5-1 and TRBJ2-3 gives the full variable domain: KAGVTQTPRYLIKTRGQQVTLSCSPISGHRSVSWYQQTPGQGLQFLFEYFSETQRNKGNFPGRFSGRQFSNSRSEMNVSTLELGDSALYLCASRGVTVSTDTQYFGPGTRLTVL.

This chain connects TRBV11-3 to TRBJ2-3; 12 nucleotides align to TRBD2. The CDR3 extends over 14 amino acids. Trimming cost V 7 bases and J 6 bases; bases outside gene matches: 5. Germline CDR1 SGHNT, CDR2 YENEEA. The CDR3 spells CASTKTSGSDTQYF. The CDR3 DNA is TGTGCCAGCACCAAGACTAGCGGGAGCGATACGCAGTATTTT.

DNA of the CDR3: TGTGCCAGCAGCTTAGGTCCGACAGCTGAAGCTTTCTTT. Translation: CASSLGPTAEAFF. The chain recombines TRBV7-2 with TRBJ1-1, with D tentatively TRBD1 (5 bases). This CDR3 comprises 13 residues. Germline V CDR1 and CDR2: SGHTA, FQGNSA. V was shortened by 1 base and J by 6 bases, with 9 bases between the two germline ends.